A selection of T cell receptor beta chains follows, all from one sample in a study of shared clonotypes between healthy human individuals. Profiled with immunoSEQ multiplex PCR; TCRdb holds only in-frame clones, not every one. The sample shows fewer than 2.5 million clones, roughly 93% of them seen only once. Sample: naive CD4+ T cells from PBMCs. These receptors all stem from a young man in good health. Some clones in this sample may be carry-over from other donors' samples. The CDR3 runs from the conserved cysteine through the conserved F or W. The D gene is left open where the match is weak. Size is omitted from some rows. Given values are once, few, many or a class for expanded clones.

v_gene: TRBV9; j_gene: TRBJ2-7; d_gene: .; abundance: .; CDR3aa: CASSARDSSYEQYF; CDR3nt: TGTGCCAGCAGCGCGCGGGACAGCTCCTACGAGCAGTACTTC
v_gene: TRBV15; j_gene: TRBJ2-5; d_gene: .; abundance: .; CDR3aa: CAIQKKETQYF; CDR3nt: TGTGCCATACAGAAGAAAGAGACCCAGTACTTC
v_gene: TRBV7-8; j_gene: TRBJ1-5; d_gene: .; abundance: .; CDR3aa: CASSLEGGSQPQHF; CDR3nt: TGTGCCAGCAGCTTAGAAGGGGGTTCTCAGCCCCAGCATTTT
v_gene: TRBV7-9; j_gene: TRBJ1-1; d_gene: .; abundance: .; CDR3aa: CAISQGTEAFF; CDR3nt: TGTGCCATTTCCCAGGGCACTGAAGCTTTCTTT
v_gene: TRBV10-3; j_gene: TRBJ2-5; d_gene: .; abundance: .; CDR3aa: CAIMAQRDQETQYF; CDR3nt: TGTGCCATCATGGCCCAGCGGGACCAAGAGACCCAGTACTTC
v_gene: TRBV29-1; j_gene: TRBJ2-2; d_gene: TRBD2; abundance: .; CDR3aa: CSVGLAGVKVELFF; CDR3nt: TGCAGCGTTGGACTAGCGGGAGTAAAGGTGGAGCTGTTTTTT
v_gene: TRBV6-6; j_gene: TRBJ2-2; d_gene: .; abundance: once; CDR3aa: CASSSKTGELFF; CDR3nt: TGTGCCAGCAGTTCAAAGACCGGGGAGCTGTTTTTT
v_gene: TRBV2; j_gene: TRBJ2-7; d_gene: TRBD1; abundance: .; CDR3aa: CASTPGQNSYEQYF; CDR3nt: TGTGCCAGCACCCCGGGACAGAACTCCTACGAGCAGTACTTC
v_gene: TRBV6-5; j_gene: TRBJ1-1; d_gene: .; abundance: .; CDR3aa: CASSPTVMNTEAFF; CDR3nt: TGTGCCAGCAGTCCTACAGTCATGAACACTGAAGCTTTCTTT
v_gene: TRBV28; j_gene: TRBJ1-2; d_gene: .; abundance: .; CDR3aa: CASSLPRDYGYTF; CDR3nt: TGTGCCAGCAGTTTACCCAGAGACTATGGCTACACCTTC
v_gene: TRBV2; j_gene: TRBJ2-1; d_gene: TRBD2; abundance: .; CDR3aa: CASSVTSGSPHEQFF; CDR3nt: TGTGCCAGCAGTGTAACTAGCGGGAGTCCACATGAGCAGTTCTTC
v_gene: TRBV5-1; j_gene: TRBJ2-7; d_gene: .; abundance: .; CDR3aa: CASSLPDRNSGEQYF; CDR3nt: TGCGCCAGCAGCTTGCCGGACAGAAACTCCGGCGAGCAGTACTTC
v_gene: TRBV4-2; j_gene: TRBJ1-4; d_gene: TRBD1; abundance: .; CDR3aa: CASSQRTPSPDRYNEKLFF; CDR3nt: TGTGCCAGCAGCCAACGCACCCCCTCCCCGGACAGGTATAATGAAAAACTGTTTTTT
v_gene: TRBV9; j_gene: TRBJ2-1; d_gene: TRBD1; abundance: once; CDR3aa: CASSGSGGNEQFF; CDR3nt: TGTGCCAGCAGCGGATCAGGGGGCAATGAGCAGTTCTTC
v_gene: TRBV29-1; j_gene: TRBJ2-3; d_gene: .; abundance: .; CDR3aa: CSALAARKTDTQYF; CDR3nt: TGCAGCGCCCTGGCGGCGAGGAAGACAGATACGCAGTATTTT
v_gene: TRBV7-8; j_gene: TRBJ1-5; d_gene: TRBD1; abundance: .; CDR3aa: CASSLSRTGYQPQHF; CDR3nt: TGTGCCAGCAGCTTATCTCGGACAGGTTATCAGCCCCAGCATTTT
v_gene: TRBV19; j_gene: TRBJ1-1; d_gene: .; abundance: .; CDR3aa: CASGEQGNTEAFF; CDR3nt: TGTGCCAGTGGCGAACAGGGGAACACTGAAGCTTTCTTT
v_gene: TRBV5-1; j_gene: TRBJ1-4; d_gene: .; abundance: .; CDR3aa: CASSLGAGEKLFF; CDR3nt: TGCGCCAGCAGCTTGGGGGCCGGTGAAAAACTGTTTTTT
v_gene: TRBV6-5; j_gene: TRBJ1-5; d_gene: .; abundance: once; CDR3aa: CASSYDRQGQPQHF; CDR3nt: TGTGCCAGCAGTTACGACAGGCAAGGTCAGCCCCAGCATTTT
v_gene: TRBV30; j_gene: TRBJ2-7; d_gene: .; abundance: .; CDR3aa: CAWSPGTEVYEQYF; CDR3nt: TGTGCCTGGAGCCCCGGGACGGAGGTCTACGAGCAGTACTTC
v_gene: TRBV29-1; j_gene: TRBJ2-3; d_gene: .; abundance: .; CDR3aa: CSVKGLLTDTQYF; CDR3nt: TGCAGCGTCAAGGGGCTACTCACAGATACGCAGTATTTT
v_gene: TRBV6-5; j_gene: TRBJ1-2; d_gene: TRBD1; abundance: .; CDR3aa: CASRQGRGGYTF; CDR3nt: TGTGCCAGCAGACAGGGGCGAGGCGGCTACACCTTC
v_gene: TRBV18; j_gene: TRBJ1-4; d_gene: TRBD1; abundance: .; CDR3aa: CASSPSARQGLSTNEKLFF; CDR3nt: TGTGCCAGCTCCCCATCGGCGCGACAGGGACTGTCAACTAATGAAAAACTGTTTTTT
v_gene: TRBV10-3; j_gene: TRBJ2-3; d_gene: TRBD2; abundance: once; CDR3aa: CASGRGGTSTDTQYF; CDR3nt: TGTGCCAGCGGGAGGGGGGGAACTAGCACAGATACGCAGTATTTT
v_gene: TRBV14; j_gene: TRBJ2-1; d_gene: TRBD2; abundance: .; CDR3aa: CASSQVKAGGFEAYNEQFF; CDR3nt: TGTGCCAGCAGCCAAGTAAAAGCGGGAGGTTTCGAGGCTTACAATGAGCAGTTCTTC
v_gene: TRBV7-2; j_gene: TRBJ2-5; d_gene: .; abundance: .; CDR3aa: CASSPRGGSGETQYF; CDR3nt: TGTGCCAGCAGCCCGAGGGGGGGGAGCGGCGAGACCCAGTACTTC
v_gene: TRBV27; j_gene: TRBJ2-1; d_gene: .; abundance: once; CDR3aa: CASTVAAGVEQFF; CDR3nt: TGTGCCAGCACCGTCGCGGCCGGGGTTGAGCAGTTCTTC
v_gene: TRBV5-1; j_gene: TRBJ2-1; d_gene: TRBD1; abundance: .; CDR3aa: CASSLGQGNNEQFF; CDR3nt: TGCGCCAGCAGCTTGGGACAGGGGAATAATGAGCAGTTCTTC
v_gene: TRBV4-2; j_gene: TRBJ2-6; d_gene: .; abundance: .; CDR3aa: CASSQELGRGASSSGANVLTF; CDR3nt: TGTGCCAGCAGCCAAGAACTGGGTCGGGGGGCTTCAAGTTCTGGGGCCAACGTCCTGACTTTC
v_gene: TRBV14; j_gene: TRBJ2-5; d_gene: .; abundance: .; CDR3aa: CASSQWMGGGEETQYF; CDR3nt: TGTGCCAGCAGCCAATGGATGGGGGGTGGCGAAGAGACCCAGTACTTC
v_gene: TRBV28; j_gene: TRBJ2-7; d_gene: .; abundance: .; CDR3aa: CASSPRGSGSYEQYF; CDR3nt: TGTGCCAGCAGCCCCCGGGGTAGCGGCTCCTACGAGCAGTACTTC
v_gene: TRBV28; j_gene: TRBJ2-3; d_gene: .; abundance: .; CDR3aa: CASSFLGLGTDTQYF; CDR3nt: TGTGCCAGCAGTTTCCTGGGACTGGGCACAGATACGCAGTATTTT
v_gene: TRBV5-1; j_gene: TRBJ1-1; d_gene: TRBD1; abundance: .; CDR3aa: CASSLRGQGASEAFF; CDR3nt: TGCGCCAGCAGCTTGAGAGGCCAGGGGGCTTCCGAAGCTTTCTTT
v_gene: TRBV28; j_gene: TRBJ1-6; d_gene: .; abundance: .; CDR3aa: CASSLPGIAGSPLHF; CDR3nt: TGTGCCAGCAGTTTACCCGGGATCGCGGGCTCACCCCTCCACTTT
v_gene: TRBV7-8; j_gene: TRBJ2-1; d_gene: .; abundance: .; CDR3aa: CASSLGANPYNEQFF; CDR3nt: TGTGCCAGCAGCTTAGGAGCGAACCCCTACAATGAGCAGTTCTTC
v_gene: TRBV7-9; j_gene: TRBJ2-7; d_gene: TRBD1; abundance: .; CDR3aa: CASSFGQGASYEQYF; CDR3nt: TGTGCCAGCAGCTTCGGACAGGGGGCCTCCTACGAGCAGTACTTC
v_gene: TRBV4-1; j_gene: TRBJ2-1; d_gene: .; abundance: .; CDR3aa: CASSRTGHNEQFF; CDR3nt: TGCGCCAGCAGCCGCACTGGACACAATGAGCAGTTCTTC